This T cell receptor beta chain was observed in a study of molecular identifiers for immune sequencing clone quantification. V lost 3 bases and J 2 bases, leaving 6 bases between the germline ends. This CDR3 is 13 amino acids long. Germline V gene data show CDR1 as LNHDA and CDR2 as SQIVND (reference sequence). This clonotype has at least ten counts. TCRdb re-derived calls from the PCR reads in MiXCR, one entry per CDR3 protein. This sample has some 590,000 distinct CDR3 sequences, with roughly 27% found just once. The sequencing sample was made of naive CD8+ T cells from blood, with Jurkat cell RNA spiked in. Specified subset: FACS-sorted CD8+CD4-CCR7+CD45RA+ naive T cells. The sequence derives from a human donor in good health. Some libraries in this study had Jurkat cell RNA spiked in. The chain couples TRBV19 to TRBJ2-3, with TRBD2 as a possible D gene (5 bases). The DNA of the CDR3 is TGTGCCAGTAGTATGCTAGCCACAGATACGCAGTATTTT. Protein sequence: CASSMLATDTQYF.